This record covers a single T cell receptor (beta chain). Antigen specificity is unknown. In TCRdb, the 5' RACE reads were re-called with MiXCR into one record per CDR3 protein. Of hundreds of thousands of distinct CDR3 sequences in the sample, about a fifth were seen once. These data are taken from a study of T cells after yellow fever vaccination. At the level of the study: Low-cell-number fractions underwent preparation using SMART-Seq v4 Ultra Low Input.

The CDR3 consists of 15 residues. Trimming took off 5 bases at V and 0 bases at J, with 11 bases between the two ends. Study observations and caveats: Reappearance after the booster was seen for most primary-vaccination clones, at around 95% CD4 and 88% CD8. Although most clonotypes did not, a small share appeared in both CD4 and CD8 compartments.

The TCR comes from a man aged 18-30 years who received the YFV17D yellow fever vaccine. Sequencing used PBMCs, obtained approximately 22 days after the first yellow fever vaccination. The chain links TRBV12-3 or TRBV12-4 to TRBJ1-3; no firm D call. The CDR3 sequence is CASSAYKASGNTIYF. The CDR3 DNA reads as TGTGCCAGCAGTGCCTACAAGGCCTCTGGAAACACCATATATTTT.